Listed here are 26 T cell receptor beta chains from one sample, sequenced in a study of prognosis after radiotherapy for stage I lung cancer. Amplification of the TCR beta CDR3 (from genomic DNA) was done by two-round multiplex PCR. First-round PCR amplification was performed with primers specific to each TRBV and TRBJ gene. TCRdb re-called the multiplex PCR reads through MiXCR, storing one row per CDR3 protein. The table records around 20,000 distinct CDR3 sequences, 35% to 50% of them present only once. The sample was PBMCs, taken before or after stereotactic body radiation therapy (not recorded which). The receptors come from a donor of 50 years or more with non-small cell lung cancer.

This clonotype occurred many times. V and J are TRBV5-1 and TRBJ2-3, with D hard to call. The CDR3 spans 14 residues. V lost 2 bases to trimming and J lost 0 bases, with 7 bases between them. Germline CDR1 is SGHRS and CDR2 is YFSETQ. CDR3 sequence (DNA): TGCGCCAGCAGCTTCCAGGCTAGCACAGATACGCAGTATTTT. Amino acid sequence: CASSFQASTDTQYF.

There are many counts of this clonotype. The gene calls are TRBV4-2 and TRBJ2-5; 8 nucleotides match TRBD2. Unmatched junction bases numbered 10, after V lost 2 bases and J lost 5 bases. The CDR3 spans 16 residues. The germline V gene has CDR1 LGHNA and CDR2 YNFKEQ. The CDR3 reads CASSQSFSGSDETQYF. DNA for the CDR3: TGTGCCAGCAGCCAATCCTTCAGCGGGAGCGATGAGACCCAGTACTTC.

This clonotype was seen many times. V is TRBV20-1 and J is TRBJ2-1, with 7 bases that match TRBD2. Trimming cost V 0 bases and J 7 bases; bases outside gene matches: 9. The CDR3 sequence is 15 residues long. The germline CDR1 and CDR2 sequences are DFQATT and SNEGSKA (reference sequence). DNA for the CDR3: TGCAGTGCTAGAGAGACCAGCGGGGTGGGGAATGAGCAGTTCTTC. Its translation is CSARETSGVGNEQFF.

The J gene is TRBJ1-2, the V gene TRBV6-2 or TRBV6-3; no reliable D call. Germline loops: CDR1 MNHEY, CDR2 SVGEGT. Deletions cut 2 bases from V and 4 bases from J, with 23 bases between. CDR3 size: 18 residues. CDR3 in amino acids: CASSYTLGLGFGSYGYTF. DNA for the CDR3: TGTGCCAGCAGTTACACACTTGGGCTCGGGTTCGGGAGCTATGGCTACACCTTC.

In nucleotides, the CDR3 is TGCAGTGCTAGAGGTCCGCCTCGAGACTACGAGCAGTACTTC. It is translated as CSARGPPRDYEQYF. The chain uses TRBV20-1 and TRBJ2-7; no definite D call. The CDR3 contains 14 residues. V lost 1 base, J lost 3 bases, and 13 bases lay in between. The germline gives CDR1 DFQATT, CDR2 SNEGSKA (reference sequence).

V usage is TRBV20-1 and J usage is TRBJ1-1; perhaps TRBD1 as D (6 bases). The CDR3 runs 14 residues. Germline V gene sequence: CDR1 DFQATT, CDR2 SNEGSKA (reference sequence). V lost 3 bases and J lost 1, with 12 bases in between. CDR3 amino acids: CSASPQGRNTEAFF. The CDR3 nucleotides are TGCAGTGCTAGCCCCCAGGGGAGGAACACTGAAGCTTTCTTT.

This clonotype has at least ten counts. This sequence joins TRBV28 and TRBJ1-2; D is uncertain. The V end was cut by 5 bases, the J end by 3 bases, with 7 bases between. This CDR3 is built from 12 residues. CDR1 and CDR2 (germline): MDHEN, SYDVKM. Written as DNA, the CDR3 is TGTGCCAGCAGTGAGACCTACTATGGCTACACCTTC. Protein sequence: CASSETYYGYTF.

The chain uses TRBV7-9 and TRBJ2-7; D could derive from TRBD1 or TRBD2 (5 bases each). Trimming took off 3 bases at V and 4 bases at J, with 10 bases between the two ends. CDR3 size: 13 residues. Germline V gene sequence: CDR1 SEHNR, CDR2 FQNEAQ (reference sequence). The CDR3 loop is CASSFFGAYEQYF. For the CDR3, the DNA is TGTGCCAGCAGCTTCTTCGGGGCTTACGAGCAGTACTTC.

This clonotype was seen repeatedly, ten times or more. The chain is built from TRBV25-1 and TRBJ1-1; D is undetermined. The CDR3 consists of 12 residues. V was cut by 0 bases and J by 10 bases, with 9 bases left in between. Looked up from germline, CDR1 is MGHDK and CDR2 is SYGVNS. Here the CDR3 reads CASSEYNEAAFF. The CDR3 DNA follows: TGTGCCAGCAGTGAATATAACGAGGCAGCTTTCTTT. The full variable domain, with the rest looked up from reference TRBV25-1 and TRBJ1-1, is EADIYQTPRYLVIGTGKKITLECSQTMGHDKMYWYQQDPGMELHLIHYSYGVNSTEKGDLSSESTVSRIRTEHFPLTLESARPSHTSQYLCASSEYNEAAFFGQGTRLTVV.

This clonotype was detected a few times. The chain links TRBV12-3 or TRBV12-4 to TRBJ1-1; 9 positions agree with TRBD1. CDR3 length: 14 residues. V dropped 6 bases and J dropped 7; count of bases not matched to a gene: 9. CDR3 protein: CASRRDREDYEAFF. The CDR3 DNA sequence: TGTGCCAGCAGACGGGACAGGGAGGACTATGAAGCTTTCTTT.

This clonotype was observed many times. The rearrangement uses TRBV20-1 and TRBJ1-4; 7 bases align to TRBD1. Per the germline V gene, CDR1 is DFQATT and CDR2 is SNEGSKA (reference sequence). V was pared by 6 bases and J by 5 bases, with 6 bases of the junction left unmatched. This CDR3 comprises 13 residues. CDR3 in DNA: TGCAGTGCGCCGGGACAGAGAAATGAAAAACTGTTTTTT. Its protein is CSAPGQRNEKLFF.

There are many counts of this clonotype. This chain joins TRBV4-1 and TRBJ2-3; possibly TRBD2 for D (5 bases). Trimming stripped 9 bases from V and 2 bases from J, with 21 bases between. Germline lookup yields CDR1 MGHRA and CDR2 YSYEKL. CDR3 size: 16 residues. CDR3 loop: CASKGPVGGYTDTQYF. CDR3 sequence (DNA): TGCGCCAGTAAAGGACCCGTTGGCGGGTACACAGATACGCAGTATTTT.

As to this clonotype: Lacking the conserved final phenylalanine or tryptophan, this CDR3 likely reflects a read error. The chain combines TRBV6-9 with TRBJ2-7; 8 positions agree with TRBD2. V lost 3 bases, J lost 9 bases, and 10 bases stayed unmatched. CDR3 length equals 14 residues. Germline CDR1 MNHGY, CDR2 SVAAGI. CDR3 sequence reads: CASSYGGAVGVQYL. The CDR3 region has the DNA TGTGCCAGCAGTTACGGGGGGGCCGTAGGCGTGCAGTACTTA.

At least ten counts were recorded for this clonotype. The chain couples TRBV24-1 to TRBJ2-1; no clear D. Trimming shortened V by 4 bases and J by 12 bases, and 12 bases separated the two germline ends. There are 12 residues in the CDR3. CDR1 and CDR2 (germline): KGHDR, SFDVKD. The CDR3: CATSDGWVGQFF. CDR3 bases: TGTGCCACCAGTGACGGGTGGGTGGGGCAGTTCTTC.

This clonotype was seen many times. The chain employs TRBV28 and TRBJ2-5; 8 nucleotides match TRBD2. Trimming cost V 6 bases and J 1 base; bases outside gene matches: 4. The CDR3 is made up of 14 amino acids. Per the germline V gene, CDR1 is MDHEN and CDR2 is SYDVKM. CDR3: CASRPGTSQETQYF. The CDR3 region has the DNA TGTGCCAGCAGACCAGGGACTAGCCAAGAGACCCAGTACTTC.

This clonotype was seen at least ten times. The V call is TRBV29-1, the J call TRBJ2-7, with D tentatively TRBD2 (5 bases). V lost 0 bases and J 6 bases, leaving 9 bases between the germline ends. Per the germline V gene, CDR1 is SQVTM and CDR2 is ANQGSEA. The CDR3 runs 12 residues. CDR3 in amino acids: CSVEDYGSEQYF. For the CDR3, the DNA is TGCAGCGTTGAAGATTATGGGAGCGAGCAGTACTTC.

At least ten counts were recorded for this clonotype. The rearrangement uses TRBV6-1 and TRBJ2-4; TRBD1 or TRBD2 may be the D gene (5 bases each). From germline, CDR1 is MNHNS and CDR2 SASEGT. Between the trimmed V and J ends, which lost 7 bases and 2 bases, there was a span of 21 bases. The CDR3 is 17 residues long. Written as DNA, the CDR3 is TGTGCCAGCAAAAGCCTCCGAGGGGCCTATACCAAAAACATTCAGTACTTC. This gives the protein CASKSLRGAYTKNIQYF.

There are a few counts of this clonotype. The chain couples TRBV18 to TRBJ2-1; D assignment may be TRBD1 or TRBD2 (6 bases each). The V end lost 6 bases, the J end lost 2 bases, and 17 bases lay between the germline ends. Germline CDR1 is KGHSH and CDR2 is LQKENI. This CDR3 region has 16 residues. CDR3 sequence (DNA): TGTGCCAGCTCCAGGGACACCGGCGGGACCTACAATGAGCAGTTCTTC. Its translation: CASSRDTGGTYNEQFF.

This clonotype was recorded at least ten times. The CDR3 region is CASSLRPPGQGKETQYF. The CDR3 nucleotides read TGCGCCAGCAGCTTGCGGCCCCCGGGACAGGGAAAAGAGACCCAGTACTTC. The chain joins TRBV5-1 to TRBJ2-5; 9 nucleotides match TRBD1. Germline assignment: CDR1 SGHRS and CDR2 YFSETQ. The CDR3 has 17 amino acids. V lost 1 base and J lost 3; bases outside the gene matches: 10.

This clonotype was counted ten times or more. V gene TRBV27 combines with J gene TRBJ2-1; either TRBD1 or TRBD2 may fit D (5 bases each). The CDR3 is made up of 14 amino acids. V was trimmed by 9 bases and J by 0 bases, leaving 12 bases between them. Germline V gene lookup returns CDR1 MNHEY and CDR2 SMNVEV (reference sequence). In DNA, the CDR3 is TGTGCCAGTTCGAGAGGGGACTCCTACAATGAGCAGTTCTTC. Amino acids: CASSRGDSYNEQFF.

This clonotype came up many times. V and J are TRBV28 and TRBJ2-7; perhaps TRBD2 as D (6 bases). CDR1 MDHEN and CDR2 SYDVKM come from the germline V gene. The CDR3 is 11 residues long. V was clipped by 7 bases and J by 4 bases, with 8 bases between them. CDR3 nucleotide sequence: TGTGCCAGCACCGGGGGTTACGAGCAGTACTTC. Translation: CASTGGYEQYF.

Note on this clonotype: A read error may produce the germline difference seen at one junction end. CDR3 coding DNA: TGTGCCTGCAGCCGCGTGAGCGGGAATTGGGCAGATACGCAGTATTTT. This encodes CACSRVSGNWADTQYF. V is TRBV11-2 and J is TRBJ2-3; 7 bases line up with TRBD2. The CDR3 sequence is 16 residues long. Germline V gene data show CDR1 as SGHAT and CDR2 as FQNNGV.

The table lists this clonotype with many counts. The genes are TRBV2 and TRBJ2-1; perhaps D is TRBD1 or TRBD2 (5 bases each). Trimming removed 6 bases from V and 5 bases from J, with 14 bases in between. The CDR3 loop spans 14 amino acids. Germline CDR1 reads SNHLY; CDR2 reads FYNNEI. CDR3 sequence (DNA): TGTGCCAGCAGCCCGGGGCGTGCCAACAATGAGCAGTTCTTC. Its translation: CASSPGRANNEQFF.

This clonotype was observed at least ten times. The rearrangement uses TRBV18 and TRBJ2-1; maybe TRBD2 (6 bases). Trimming took 3 bases from V and 8 from J, leaving 17 bases between them. The CDR3 has 15 residues. The germline V gene has CDR1 KGHSH and CDR2 LQKENI. The CDR3 DNA is TGTGCCAGCTCACCTGCGGGGCGGCTTGTCCATGAGCAGTTCTTC. This gives the protein CASSPAGRLVHEQFF.

This clonotype was seen many times. The V and J genes are TRBV19 and TRBJ1-5, with 7 bases matching TRBD1. From germline, CDR1 is LNHDA and CDR2 SQIVND (reference sequence). The CDR3 is 16 residues long. V shed 3 bases and J 6 bases; nucleotides not matched to a gene: 11. The CDR3 DNA follows: TGTGCCAGTAGTATGGGGACAGCCCCAGGGATTCAGCCCCAGCATTTT. Protein sequence: CASSMGTAPGIQPQHF.

This clonotype is deemed medium-sized. V gene TRBV6-1 combines with J gene TRBJ2-7, with D perhaps TRBD2 (5 bases). Per germline, CDR1 MNHNS and CDR2 SASEGT. V was trimmed by 4 bases and J by 9 bases, leaving 16 bases between them. The CDR3 length is 13 residues. CDR3 DNA: TGTGCCAGCAGTGGATCCCCGCTAGCTGTGCAGTACTTC. Translation: CASSGSPLAVQYF.